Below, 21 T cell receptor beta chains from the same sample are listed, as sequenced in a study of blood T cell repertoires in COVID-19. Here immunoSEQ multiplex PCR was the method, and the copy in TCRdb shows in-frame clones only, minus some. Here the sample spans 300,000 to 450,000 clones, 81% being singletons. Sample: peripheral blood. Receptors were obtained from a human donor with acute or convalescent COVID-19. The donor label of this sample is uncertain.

The CDR3 reads CAISEGRDYGYTF. In DNA form, the CDR3 reads TGTGCCATCAGTGAGGGCAGGGACTATGGCTACACCTTC. This chain connects TRBV10-3 to TRBJ1-2; a possible D gene is TRBD1 (5 bases). The CDR3 is 13 amino acids. Germline V CDR1 and CDR2: ENHRY, SYGVKD. Between the trimmed V and J ends, which lost 2 bases and 3 bases, there was a span of 7 bases.

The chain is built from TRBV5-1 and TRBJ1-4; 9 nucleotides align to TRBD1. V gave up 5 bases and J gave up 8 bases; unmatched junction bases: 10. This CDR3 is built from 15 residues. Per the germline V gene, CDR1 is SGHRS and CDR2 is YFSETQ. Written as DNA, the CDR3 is TGCGCCAGCAGGAATACAGGGGGCGGTGGGGAAAAACTGTTTTTT. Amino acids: CASRNTGGGGEKLFF. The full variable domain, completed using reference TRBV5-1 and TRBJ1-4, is KAGVTQTPRYLIKTRGQQVTLSCSPISGHRSVSWYQQTPGQGLQFLFEYFSETQRNKGNFPGRFSGRQFSNSRSEMNVSTLELGDSALYLCASRNTGGGGEKLFFGSGTQLSVL.

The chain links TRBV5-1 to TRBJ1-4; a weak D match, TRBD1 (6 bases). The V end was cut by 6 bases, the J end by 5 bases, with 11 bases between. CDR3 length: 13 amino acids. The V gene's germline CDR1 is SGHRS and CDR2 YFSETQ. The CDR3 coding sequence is TGCGCCAGCAAGGGGGGGGCAAATGAAAAACTGTTTTTT. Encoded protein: CASKGGANEKLFF.

The CDR3 region is CASSLAGENNSPLHF. The CDR3 DNA reads TGCGCCAGCAGCTTGGCAGGTGAAAATAATTCACCCCTCCACTTT. The chain has TRBV5-1 and TRBJ1-6; D is unresolved. Germline V gene sequence: CDR1 SGHRS, CDR2 YFSETQ. V was shortened by 0 bases and J by 5 bases, with 9 bases between the two germline ends. This CDR3 region has 15 residues.

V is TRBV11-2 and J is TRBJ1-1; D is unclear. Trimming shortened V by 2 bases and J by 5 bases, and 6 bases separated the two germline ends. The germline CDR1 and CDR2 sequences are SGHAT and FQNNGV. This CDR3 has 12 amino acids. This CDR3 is CASSLLPTEAFF. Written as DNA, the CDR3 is TGTGCCAGCAGCTTACTTCCGACTGAAGCTTTCTTT.

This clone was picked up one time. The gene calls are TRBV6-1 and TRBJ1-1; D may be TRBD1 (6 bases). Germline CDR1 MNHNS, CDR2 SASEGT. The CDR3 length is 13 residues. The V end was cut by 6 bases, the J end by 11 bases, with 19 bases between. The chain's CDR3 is CASRTGPAHGAFF. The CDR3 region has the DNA TGTGCCAGCAGGACAGGTCCAGCCCACGGGGCTTTCTTT.

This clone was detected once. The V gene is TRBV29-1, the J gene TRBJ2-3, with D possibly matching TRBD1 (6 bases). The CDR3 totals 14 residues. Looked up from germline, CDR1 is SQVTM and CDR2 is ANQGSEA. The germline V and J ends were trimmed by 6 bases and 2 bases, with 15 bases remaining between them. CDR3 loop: CSVGAGLFTDTQYF. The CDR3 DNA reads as TGCAGCGTGGGGGCGGGTCTCTTCACAGATACGCAGTATTTT.

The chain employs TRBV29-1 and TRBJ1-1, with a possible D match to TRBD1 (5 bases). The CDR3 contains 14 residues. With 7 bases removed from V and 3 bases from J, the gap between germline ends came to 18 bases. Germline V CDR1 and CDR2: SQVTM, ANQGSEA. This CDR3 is CSAQSGQGYTEAFF. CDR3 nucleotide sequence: TGCAGCGCCCAAAGTGGACAAGGGTACACTGAAGCTTTCTTT.

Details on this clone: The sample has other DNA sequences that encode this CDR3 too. CDR3 nucleotides: TGTGCCTGGAGTTCACAGGGCTACGAGCAGTACTTC. Its protein product is CAWSSQGYEQYF. The rearrangement joins TRBV30 to TRBJ2-7; D is possibly TRBD1 (6 bases). Germline-derived CDR1 and CDR2 are GTSNPN and SVGIG (reference sequence). The germline V and J ends were trimmed by 2 bases and 3 bases, with 8 bases remaining between them. The CDR3 length is 12 residues.

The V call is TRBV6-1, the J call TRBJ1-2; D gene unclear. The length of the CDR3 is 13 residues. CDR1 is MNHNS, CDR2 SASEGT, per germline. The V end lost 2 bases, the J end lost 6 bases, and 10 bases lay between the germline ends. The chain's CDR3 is CASSEINIDGYTF. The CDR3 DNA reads TGTGCCAGCAGTGAAATTAACATTGATGGCTACACCTTC.

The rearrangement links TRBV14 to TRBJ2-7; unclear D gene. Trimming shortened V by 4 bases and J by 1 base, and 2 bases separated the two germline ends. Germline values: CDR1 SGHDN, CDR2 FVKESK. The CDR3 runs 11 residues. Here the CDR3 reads CASSPSYEQYF. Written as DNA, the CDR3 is TGTGCCAGCAGCCCATCCTACGAGCAGTACTTC.

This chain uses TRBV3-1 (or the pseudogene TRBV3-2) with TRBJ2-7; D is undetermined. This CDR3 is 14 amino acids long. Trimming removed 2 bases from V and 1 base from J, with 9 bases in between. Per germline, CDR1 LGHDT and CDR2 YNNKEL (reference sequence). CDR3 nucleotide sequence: TGTGCCAGCAGCCAAATGGCTGGTTCCTACGAGCAGTACTTC. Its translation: CASSQMAGSYEQYF.

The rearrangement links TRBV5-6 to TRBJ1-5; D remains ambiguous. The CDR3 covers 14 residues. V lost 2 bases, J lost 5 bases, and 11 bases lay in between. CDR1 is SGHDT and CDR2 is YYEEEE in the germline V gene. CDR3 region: CASSLLSGDQPQHF. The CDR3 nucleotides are TGTGCCAGCAGCTTATTAAGCGGGGATCAGCCCCAGCATTTT.

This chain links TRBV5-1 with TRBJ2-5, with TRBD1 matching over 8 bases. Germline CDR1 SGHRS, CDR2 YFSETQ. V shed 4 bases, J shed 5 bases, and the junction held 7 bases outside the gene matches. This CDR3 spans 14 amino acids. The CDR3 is CASSPGQGLETQYF. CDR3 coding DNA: TGCGCCAGCAGCCCCGGACAGGGCTTGGAGACCCAGTACTTC. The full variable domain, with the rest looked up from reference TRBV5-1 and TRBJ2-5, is KAGVTQTPRYLIKTRGQQVTLSCSPISGHRSVSWYQQTPGQGLQFLFEYFSETQRNKGNFPGRFSGRQFSNSRSEMNVSTLELGDSALYLCASSPGQGLETQYFGPGTRLLVL.

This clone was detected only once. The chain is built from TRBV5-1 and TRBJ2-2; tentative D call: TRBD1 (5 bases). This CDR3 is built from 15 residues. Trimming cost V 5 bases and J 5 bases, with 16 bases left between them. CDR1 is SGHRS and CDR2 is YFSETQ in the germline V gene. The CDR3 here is CASRREGAGTGELFF. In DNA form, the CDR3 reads TGCGCCAGCAGAAGGGAAGGGGCCGGTACCGGGGAGCTGTTTTTT.

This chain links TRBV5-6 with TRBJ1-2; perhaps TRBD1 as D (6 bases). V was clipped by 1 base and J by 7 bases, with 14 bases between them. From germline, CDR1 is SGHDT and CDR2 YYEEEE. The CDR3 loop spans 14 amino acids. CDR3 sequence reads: CASSLFNREFGYTF. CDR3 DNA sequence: TGTGCCAGCAGCTTGTTTAACAGGGAGTTTGGCTACACCTTC. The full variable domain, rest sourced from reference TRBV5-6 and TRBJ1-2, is DAGVTQSPTHLIKTRGQQVTLRCSPKSGHDTVSWYQQALGQGPQFIFQYYEEEERQRGNFPDRFSGHQFPNYSSELNVNALLLGDSALYLCASSLFNREFGYTFGSGTRLTVV.

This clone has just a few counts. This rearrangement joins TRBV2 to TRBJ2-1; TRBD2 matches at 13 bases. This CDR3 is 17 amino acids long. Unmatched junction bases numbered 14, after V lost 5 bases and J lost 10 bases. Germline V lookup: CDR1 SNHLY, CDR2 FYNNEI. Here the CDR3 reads CASSPRTSGRAVGEQFF. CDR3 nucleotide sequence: TGTGCCAGCAGTCCCCGGACTAGCGGGAGAGCGGTAGGGGAGCAGTTCTTC.

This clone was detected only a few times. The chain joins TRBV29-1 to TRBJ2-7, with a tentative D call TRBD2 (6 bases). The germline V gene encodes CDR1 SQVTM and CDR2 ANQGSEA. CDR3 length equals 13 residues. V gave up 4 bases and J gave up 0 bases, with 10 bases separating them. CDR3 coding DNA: TGCAGCGTTGTGGTGCGGGGCTCCTACGAGCAGTACTTC. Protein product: CSVVVRGSYEQYF.

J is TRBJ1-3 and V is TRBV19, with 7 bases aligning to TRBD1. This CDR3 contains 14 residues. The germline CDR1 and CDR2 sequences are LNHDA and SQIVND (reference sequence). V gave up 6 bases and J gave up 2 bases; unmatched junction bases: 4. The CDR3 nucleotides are TGTGCCAGTAGCAGACAGGGACCTGGAAACACCATATATTTT. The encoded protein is CASSRQGPGNTIYF.

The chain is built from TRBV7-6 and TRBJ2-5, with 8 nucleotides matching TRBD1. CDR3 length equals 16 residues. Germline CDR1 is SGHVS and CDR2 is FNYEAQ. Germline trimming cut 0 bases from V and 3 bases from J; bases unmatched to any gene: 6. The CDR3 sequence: CASSLAQGAMKETQYF. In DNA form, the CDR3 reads TGTGCCAGCAGCTTAGCGCAGGGGGCGATGAAAGAGACCCAGTACTTC. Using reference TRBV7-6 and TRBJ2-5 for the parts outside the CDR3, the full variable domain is GAGVSQSPRYKVTKRGQDVALRCDPISGHVSLYWYRQALGQGPEFLTYFNYEAQQDKSGLPNDRFSAERPEGSISTLTIQRTEQRDSAMYRCASSLAQGAMKETQYFGPGTRLLVL.

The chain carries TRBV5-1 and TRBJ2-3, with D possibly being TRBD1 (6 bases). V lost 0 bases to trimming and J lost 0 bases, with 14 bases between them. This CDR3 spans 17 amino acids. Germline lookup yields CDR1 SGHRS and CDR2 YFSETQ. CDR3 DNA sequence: TGCGCCAGCAGCTTGGTCTCCGGGACAATGAGCACAGATACGCAGTATTTT. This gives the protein CASSLVSGTMSTDTQYF.